Presented here are 16 T cell receptor beta chains from one specimen sequenced in a study of response to subunit inactivated influenza vaccine. TCRdb re-called the RT-PCR reads through MiXCR, storing one row per CDR3 protein. The sample shows about 170,000 distinct CDR3 sequences, about 12% of them seen only once. A further study also used this sample, focusing on T cells expressing NK-cell markers. Turning to that study: The TCR beta cDNA came from 5'RACE template switching with UMIs.

The sample was CD8+ T cells sorted from PBMCs, taken about 12 days after vaccination. Every receptor here comes from a man aged 50 to 60 who received an inactivated influenza vaccine.

The chain is built from TRBV7-9 and TRBJ1-5; possibly TRBD1 for D (5 bases). Looked up from germline, CDR1 is SEHNR and CDR2 is FQNEAQ (reference sequence). CDR3 length equals 14 residues. V was clipped by 5 bases and J by 4 bases, with 12 bases between them. The CDR3 region has the DNA TGTGCCAGCAGCCCGGAGGGGAAGAATCAGCCCCAGCATTTT. It encodes CASSPEGKNQPQHF. Variable domain in full (rest from reference TRBV7-9 and TRBJ1-5): DTGVSQNPRHKITKRGQNVTFRCDPISEHNRLYWYRQTLGQGPEFLTYFQNEAQLEKSRLLSDRFSAERPKGSFSTLEIQRTEQGDSAMYLCASSPEGKNQPQHFGDGTRLSIL.

The genes are TRBV9 and TRBJ1-1; D gene ambiguous. This CDR3 has 14 residues. The germline gives CDR1 SGDLS, CDR2 YYNGEE. The V and J ends lost 1 base and 2 bases respectively, with 9 bases between them. The CDR3 sequence is CASSVMAGNTEAFF. CDR3 DNA: TGTGCCAGCAGCGTAATGGCAGGCAACACTGAAGCTTTCTTT.

This clonotype came up many times. V is TRBV7-2 and J is TRBJ1-5, with D uncertain. Trimming left V 1 base short and J 7 bases short, with 11 bases between. Germline CDR1 and CDR2: SGHTA and FQGNSA. The CDR3 totals 14 residues. In DNA, the CDR3 is TGTGCCAGCAGCTTAGAACCGTTGGGGCAGCCCCAGCATTTT. It encodes CASSLEPLGQPQHF.

This clonotype has just a few counts. The chain links TRBV3-1 to TRBJ2-3, with D uncertain. The V end lost 1 base, the J end lost 5 bases, and 4 bases lay between the germline ends. The CDR3 spans 12 residues. Looked up from germline, CDR1 is LGHDT and CDR2 is YNNKEL (reference sequence). CDR3 coding DNA: TGTGCCAGCAGCCAAGTAGAAGATACGCAGTATTTT. Translating gives CASSQVEDTQYF.

This clonotype was found a few times. The chain has TRBV20-1 and TRBJ2-7; 10 nucleotides agree with TRBD2. This CDR3 is 14 amino acids long. J was trimmed by 2 bases and V by 5 bases; bases with no gene match: 6. CDR1 and CDR2 from the germline V gene are DFQATT and SNEGSKA (reference sequence). CDR3 nucleotide sequence: TGCAGTGCTCTCGGGACTAGCGAAACCTACGAGCAGTACTTC. It translates to CSALGTSETYEQYF.

The CDR3 nucleotides read TGTGCCAGCAGGGAGACAGGAGGCGAGCAGTACTTC. Translating it yields CASRETGGEQYF. This chain links TRBV12-3 or TRBV12-4 with TRBJ2-7, with a weak D call TRBD1 (6 bases). Trimming left V 6 bases short and J 6 bases short, with 12 bases between. CDR3 length equals 12 residues.

This clonotype was observed at least ten times. The rearrangement links TRBV11-2 to TRBJ1-1; D not certain. V lost 1 base, J lost 4 bases, and 7 bases lay in between. CDR1 and CDR2 from the germline V gene are SGHAT and FQNNGV. This CDR3 is built from 13 residues. In DNA form, the CDR3 reads TGTGCCAGCAGCTTAGTGAGGAGCACTGAAGCTTTCTTT. Translating it yields CASSLVRSTEAFF.

Ten or more counts support this clonotype. The chain has TRBV6-5 and TRBJ1-5; D may be TRBD1 (5 bases). Germline V lookup: CDR1 MNHEY, CDR2 SVGAGI. The CDR3 sequence is 14 residues long. The V end lost 4 bases, the J end lost 5 bases, and 12 bases lay between the germline ends. The CDR3: CASSSGTPDQPQHF. CDR3 coding DNA: TGTGCCAGCAGTTCCGGGACTCCCGATCAGCCCCAGCATTTT.

The CDR3: CASSPDSSNQPQHF. The CDR3 DNA reads as TGTGCCAGCAGCCCCGACAGCAGCAATCAGCCCCAGCATTTT. The J gene is TRBJ1-5, the V gene TRBV28, with a weak D call TRBD1 (5 bases). V gave up 6 bases and J gave up 1 base, with 10 bases separating them. There are 14 residues in the CDR3. CDR1 MDHEN and CDR2 SYDVKM come from the germline V gene.

The chain carries TRBV10-2 and TRBJ1-5; TRBD1 is a possible D gene (6 bases). The CDR3 has 12 residues. Germline loops: CDR1 WSHSY, CDR2 SAAADI. Trimming cost V 8 bases and J 9 bases, with 14 bases left between them. CDR3 sequence (DNA): TGCGCCAGCTCCCTTGGGGGGCGGCCCCAGCATTTT. It translates to CASSLGGRPQHF.

This rearrangement joins TRBV6-2 or TRBV6-3 to TRBJ2-5, with 13 bases matching TRBD2. Trimming removed 5 bases from V and 1 base from J; junction bases left unmatched: 7. Germline CDR1 and CDR2: MNHEY and SVGEGT. The CDR3 consists of 17 residues. The CDR3 sequence is CASSHRLAGGLQETQYF. CDR3 nucleotides: TGTGCCAGCAGTCATCGACTAGCGGGGGGCCTCCAAGAGACCCAGTACTTC.

This clonotype has a count of ten or more. The chain uses TRBV20-1 and TRBJ2-5, with a tentative D call TRBD1 (6 bases). Per germline, CDR1 DFQATT and CDR2 SNEGSKA (reference sequence). Trimming stripped 1 base from V and 7 bases from J, with 10 bases between. This CDR3 comprises 12 residues. The CDR3 here is CSARGTDWTQYF. In DNA form, the CDR3 reads TGCAGTGCTAGAGGGACAGATTGGACCCAGTACTTC.

V is TRBV6-2 or TRBV6-3 and J is TRBJ2-7; weak D call: TRBD1 (5 bases). The germline gives CDR1 MNHEY, CDR2 SVGEGT. The CDR3 runs 11 residues. V lost 5 bases and J lost 5, with 7 bases in between. Written as DNA, the CDR3 is TGTGCCAGCAGTCGGACAAACGAGCAGTACTTC. Protein: CASSRTNEQYF.

The J gene is TRBJ2-1, the V gene TRBV24-1; D call uncertain. Trimming took off 2 bases at V and 12 bases at J, with 7 bases between the two ends. The CDR3 spans 11 residues. From germline, CDR1 is KGHDR and CDR2 SFDVKD. CDR3 in DNA: TGTGCCACCAGTGATTCCCGAGGGCAGTTCTTC. Protein product: CATSDSRGQFF.

This chain links TRBV7-9 with TRBJ2-1; D may be TRBD1 (6 bases). Germline CDR1 reads SEHNR; CDR2 reads FQNEAQ (reference sequence). V lost 5 bases, J lost 0 bases, and 11 bases lay in between. This CDR3 has 15 residues. The CDR3 sequence: CASSPQGSSYNEQFF. The CDR3 DNA is TGTGCCAGCAGCCCCCAGGGGAGCTCCTACAATGAGCAGTTCTTC.

The CDR3 protein is CASSPLGKGTEAFF. In DNA form, the CDR3 reads TGTGCCAGCAGTCCATTGGGGAAGGGCACTGAAGCTTTCTTT. J is TRBJ1-1 and V is TRBV28; D is uncertain. Trimming took 5 bases from V and 4 from J, leaving 14 bases between them. The germline CDR1 and CDR2 sequences are MDHEN and SYDVKM. The CDR3 runs to 14 residues. Using reference TRBV28 and TRBJ1-1 for the parts outside the CDR3, the full variable domain is DVKVTQSSRYLVKRTGEKVFLECVQDMDHENMFWYRQDPGLGLRLIYFSYDVKMKEKGDIPEGYSVSREKKERFSLILESASTNQTSMYLCASSPLGKGTEAFFGQGTRLTVV.